This T cell receptor beta chain was sequenced for a study of blood T cell repertoires in COVID-19. Germline V CDR1 and CDR2: MNHEY, SMNVEV (reference sequence). Trimming stripped 3 bases from V and 4 bases from J, with 14 bases between. CDR3 length equals 15 residues. The data were produced by immunoSEQ multiplex PCR, yet TCRdb's version contains in-frame clones alone and is incomplete. Seen here are about 87,000 clones, more than 85% observed once, and the top ten hold over 4%. Specimen: peripheral blood. The TCR sequence derives from a man aged 40-49 years with acute or convalescent COVID-19. The gene calls are TRBV27 and TRBJ2-3, with a tentative D call TRBD2 (7 bases). The CDR3 loop reads CASSFIGGESDTQYF. The DNA of the CDR3 is TGTGCCAGCAGTTTTATAGGGGGGGAATCAGATACGCAGTATTTT.